This T cell receptor beta chain was sequenced during a study of control samples from healthy donors and cancer patients. TCRdb's copy holds only in-frame clones and misses some; the assay was immunoSEQ multiplex PCR. The sample includes approximately 120,000 clones, roughly 90% of them seen just once. This clone was recorded only once. This CDR3 has 15 amino acids. The trim removed 5 bases at V and 2 bases at J, leaving 6 bases unmatched. The germline V gene encodes CDR1 ENHRY and CDR2 SYGVKD. The sequence derives from a man aged 18 to 29 in good health. The specimen sequenced was blood. The V gene is TRBV10-3, the J gene TRBJ2-1, with 7 positions matching TRBD2. The CDR3 bases are TGTGCCATCAGTATACCACGGGGGGCCTACAATGAGCAGTTCTTC. Its translation is CAISIPRGAYNEQFF.